A single sample gave rise to the 30 T cell receptor beta chains below, sequenced in a study of blood T cell repertoires in COVID-19. Some clones are missing from TCRdb's copy, which holds only in-frame ones; the method was immunoSEQ multiplex PCR. The data hold just under 90,000 clones, with approximately 89% observed a single time. Input material: peripheral blood. The receptors were sampled from a man between 60 and 75 years old with acute or convalescent COVID-19.

CDR3: CSVGGINQPQHF. CDR3 bases: TGCAGCGTTGGGGGCATCAATCAGCCCCAGCATTTT. This chain connects TRBV29-1 to TRBJ1-5; possibly TRBD1 for D (5 bases). Trimming took 4 bases from V and 3 from J, leaving 7 bases between them. Germline V gives CDR1 SQVTM, CDR2 ANQGSEA. The CDR3 contains 12 residues. The full variable domain, its missing parts supplied by reference TRBV29-1 and TRBJ1-5, is SAVISQKPSRDICQRGTSLTIQCQVDSQVTMMFWYRQQPGQSLTLIATANQGSEATYESGFVIDKFPISRPNLTFSTLTVSNMSPEDSSIYLCSVGGINQPQHFGDGTRLSIL.

This chain uses TRBV19 with TRBJ2-7; TRBD2 is a possible D gene (7 bases). The CDR3 is 12 residues long. Trimming removed 3 bases from V and 7 bases from J, with 10 bases in between. From germline, CDR1 is LNHDA and CDR2 SQIVND (reference sequence). The CDR3 coding sequence is TGTGCCAGTAGTATCGGGGGGCGGGAGCAGTACTTC. Protein: CASSIGGREQYF. The full variable domain, completed using reference TRBV19 and TRBJ2-7, is DGGITQSPKYLFRKEGQNVTLSCEQNLNHDAMYWYRQDPGQGLRLIYYSQIVNDFQKGDIAEGYSVSREKKESFPLTVTSAQKNPTAFYLCASSIGGREQYFGPGTRLTVT.

The chain employs TRBV30 and TRBJ2-5; tentative D call: TRBD1 (5 bases). V lost 0 bases and J 5 bases, leaving 10 bases between the germline ends. The CDR3 loop spans 13 amino acids. Germline V gene data show CDR1 as GTSNPN and CDR2 as SVGIG (reference sequence). DNA of the CDR3: TGTGCCTGGAGTGTAAGGGGTGGGGAGACCCAGTACTTC. Its translation: CAWSVRGGETQYF.

The chain couples TRBV12-3 or TRBV12-4 to TRBJ1-2; no clear D. The CDR3 is 12 amino acids. V was trimmed by 6 bases and J by 2 bases, leaving 7 bases between them. The CDR3 here is CASSTLNYGYTF. In DNA form, the CDR3 reads TGTGCCAGCAGCACGCTAAACTATGGCTACACCTTC.

This chain uses TRBV3-1 (or the pseudogene TRBV3-2) with TRBJ2-2; D possibly corresponds to TRBD2 (5 bases). The CDR3 contains 15 residues. Germline assignment: CDR1 LGHDT and CDR2 YNNKEL (reference sequence). V gave up 0 bases and J gave up 7 bases, with 12 bases separating them. Here the CDR3 reads CASSQDPVGSGELFF. In nucleotides, the CDR3 is TGTGCCAGCAGCCAAGATCCGGTAGGGAGCGGGGAGCTGTTTTTT.

This clone showed up just once. The genes are TRBV7-3 and TRBJ1-1; D is undetermined. Germline V CDR1 and CDR2: SGHTA, FQGTGA. The V gene lost 4 bases and the J gene lost 6 bases, with 15 bases spanning the gap. This CDR3 has 14 residues. CDR3 sequence (DNA): TGTGCCAGCAGCTCCTACCCAACAGAAGCTGAAGCTTTCTTT. Translated: CASSSYPTEAEAFF.

The chain joins TRBV9 to TRBJ2-4, with TRBD1 identical over 11 bases. This CDR3 region has 15 residues. With 3 bases clipped from V and 8 bases from J, the junction kept 7 bases outside the gene matches. Germline CDR1 SGDLS, CDR2 YYNGEE. CDR3 protein: CASSAIGTGGDIQYF. In DNA, the CDR3 is TGTGCCAGCAGCGCGATCGGGACAGGGGGAGACATTCAGTACTTC.

The chain employs TRBV24-1 and TRBJ2-3, with 8 nucleotides matching TRBD1. The CDR3 spans 18 residues. V shed 1 base, J shed 3 bases, and the junction held 11 bases outside the gene matches. Germline lookup yields CDR1 KGHDR and CDR2 SFDVKD. CDR3 in amino acids: CATSDFPGTGIVTDTQYF. As DNA, the CDR3 is TGTGCCACCAGTGATTTCCCCGGGACAGGAATTGTAACAGATACGCAGTATTTT.

This clone occurred once. V and J are TRBV24-1 and TRBJ1-4, with D hard to call. Trimming pared 1 base from V and 8 bases from J, leaving 10 bases between. CDR3 length equals 14 residues. Germline-derived CDR1 and CDR2 are KGHDR and SFDVKD. The CDR3 is CATSDFETGEKLFF. The CDR3 region has the DNA TGTGCCACCAGTGATTTCGAGACGGGAGAAAAACTGTTTTTT.

The J gene is TRBJ1-3, the V gene TRBV5-1; 8 bases match TRBD1. Germline CDR1 reads SGHRS; CDR2 reads YFSETQ. After removal of 4 bases from V and 11 bases from J, the junction contained 11 bases not matched to a gene. The CDR3 runs to 14 residues. The CDR3 reads CASSGGQGLGSIYF. CDR3 DNA: TGCGCCAGCAGCGGTGGACAGGGCCTAGGGTCCATATATTTT.

CDR3 residues: CASSLNEQGYGYTF. The CDR3 DNA reads as TGCGCCAGCAGCTTGAATGAACAGGGGTATGGCTACACCTTC. The V gene is TRBV5-1, the J gene TRBJ1-2; 7 nucleotides align to TRBD1. The CDR3 is made up of 14 amino acids. The V and J ends lost 1 base and 5 bases, in that order; junction bases with no gene match: 5. The V gene's germline CDR1 is SGHRS and CDR2 YFSETQ. The entire variable domain, with the rest obtained from reference TRBV5-1 and TRBJ1-2, is as follows: KAGVTQTPRYLIKTRGQQVTLSCSPISGHRSVSWYQQTPGQGLQFLFEYFSETQRNKGNFPGRFSGRQFSNSRSEMNVSTLELGDSALYLCASSLNEQGYGYTFGSGTRLTVV.

The rearrangement links TRBV5-1 to TRBJ2-6; 11 nucleotides match TRBD1. CDR1 is SGHRS, CDR2 YFSETQ, per germline. The CDR3 is made up of 18 amino acids. V was pared by 0 bases and J by 3 bases, with 5 bases of the junction left unmatched. The chain's CDR3 is CASSLVWTGGGGANVLTF. The CDR3 nucleotides read TGCGCCAGCAGCTTGGTCTGGACAGGGGGCGGTGGGGCCAACGTCCTGACTTTC. Drawing the rest from reference TRBV5-1 and TRBJ2-6, the complete variable domain is KAGVTQTPRYLIKTRGQQVTLSCSPISGHRSVSWYQQTPGQGLQFLFEYFSETQRNKGNFPGRFSGRQFSNSRSEMNVSTLELGDSALYLCASSLVWTGGGGANVLTFGAGSRLTVL.

CDR3 region: CASSWTSGGGTDTQYF. The CDR3 DNA sequence: TGTGCCAGCAGTTGGACTAGCGGGGGAGGCACAGATACGCAGTATTTT. The genes are TRBV7-3 and TRBJ2-3, with 13 bases aligning to TRBD2. Germline V gene lookup returns CDR1 SGHTA and CDR2 FQGTGA. Unmatched junction bases numbered 4, after V lost 6 bases and J lost 1 base. The CDR3 spans 16 residues.

The chain couples TRBV30 to TRBJ1-6, with D perhaps TRBD1 (6 bases). CDR3 length: 14 residues. Trimming cost V 0 bases and J 7 bases, with 10 bases left between them. Germline lookup yields CDR1 GTSNPN and CDR2 SVGIG (reference sequence). CDR3 protein: CAWSVEGVNSPLHF. CDR3 nucleotides: TGTGCCTGGAGTGTAGAGGGGGTCAATTCACCCCTCCACTTT.

This rearrangement joins TRBV19 to TRBJ2-6; a possible D gene is TRBD1 (6 bases). This CDR3 is 15 amino acids long. The germline V and J ends were trimmed by 6 bases and 1 base, with 10 bases remaining between them. Germline CDR1 is LNHDA and CDR2 is SQIVND (reference sequence). The chain's CDR3 is CASSLTGSGANVLTF. The CDR3 nucleotides read TGTGCCAGTAGCCTTACAGGGTCTGGGGCCAACGTCCTGACTTTC.

This clone showed up just a few times. This sequence joins TRBV5-1 and TRBJ1-3; 8 bases agree with TRBD1. This CDR3 comprises 16 residues. The V and J ends lost 3 bases and 4 bases, in that order; junction bases with no gene match: 9. Germline V lookup: CDR1 SGHRS, CDR2 YFSETQ. The DNA for the CDR3 is TGCGCCAGCAGCTGGGGACAGGCCCAGGGAGGAAACACCATATATTTT. Translating gives CASSWGQAQGGNTIYF.

The V and J genes are TRBV5-1 and TRBJ1-2; D is undetermined. Germline assignment: CDR1 SGHRS and CDR2 YFSETQ. The V end lost 4 bases, the J end lost 6 bases, and 7 bases lay between the germline ends. This CDR3 has 11 amino acids. The DNA for the CDR3 is TGCGCCAGCAGCAACACAGATGGCTACACCTTC. Its protein product is CASSNTDGYTF.

The rearrangement uses TRBV28 and TRBJ1-3; TRBD1 agrees at 8 bases. With V trimmed by 10 bases and J by 0 bases, 5 bases remained unmatched. Germline assignment: CDR1 MDHEN and CDR2 SYDVKM. CDR3 length: 14 amino acids. This CDR3 is CATNRGSSGNTIYF. CDR3 DNA: TGTGCCACAAACAGGGGGAGCTCTGGAAACACCATATATTTT.

The gene calls are TRBV29-1 and TRBJ2-3; 10 bases fit TRBD2. V shed 7 bases and J 6 bases; nucleotides not matched to a gene: 4. CDR1 is SQVTM and CDR2 is ANQGSEA in the germline V gene. This CDR3 has 12 residues. DNA of the CDR3: TGCAGCGCCGTTAGCGGGGGGGATACGCAGTATTTT. This codes for CSAVSGGDTQYF.

The CDR3 reads CATSSGEGLGQETQYF. As DNA, the CDR3 is TGTGCCACCAGCAGCGGGGAGGGGTTGGGGCAAGAGACCCAGTACTTC. This chain joins TRBV15 and TRBJ2-5; 7 bases are shared with TRBD2. The V gene end was trimmed by 3 bases and the J gene end by 2 bases; junction bases not matched to a gene: 9. This CDR3 has 16 residues. The germline V gene encodes CDR1 LNHNV and CDR2 YYDKDF (reference sequence).

V usage is TRBV25-1 and J usage is TRBJ2-5; TRBD2 is a possible D gene (6 bases). V shed 2 bases and J shed 2 bases, with 9 bases lying between them. Germline V gene data show CDR1 as MGHDK and CDR2 as SYGVNS. CDR3 length equals 14 residues. The chain's CDR3 is CASSERGYQETQYF. CDR3 bases: TGTGCCAGCAGTGAACGGGGGTATCAAGAGACCCAGTACTTC. The full variable domain, rest sourced from reference TRBV25-1 and TRBJ2-5, is EADIYQTPRYLVIGTGKKITLECSQTMGHDKMYWYQQDPGMELHLIHYSYGVNSTEKGDLSSESTVSRIRTEHFPLTLESARPSHTSQYLCASSERGYQETQYFGPGTRLLVL.

The chain links TRBV24-1 to TRBJ2-3, with 12 bases identical to TRBD2. Germline CDR1 and CDR2: KGHDR and SFDVKD. V lost 3 bases to trimming and J lost 3 bases; unmatched junction nucleotides: 3. This CDR3 contains 16 residues. The CDR3 sequence: CATSDPSGRATDTQYF. The CDR3 region has the DNA TGTGCCACCAGTGATCCTAGCGGGAGGGCAACAGATACGCAGTATTTT.

To note about this clone: At one end the junction does not follow the germline gene, possibly because of a read error. Other DNA sequences of this sample code for an identical CDR3. The CDR3 region has the DNA TGTGCCAGCAGCATAGCGGGGGGACCTACAGATACGCAGTATTTT. It yields the protein CASSIAGGPTDTQYF. V is TRBV7-9 and J is TRBJ2-3, with 10 positions matching TRBD2. Germline V gene lookup returns CDR1 SEHNR and CDR2 FQNEAQ (reference sequence). The CDR3 has 15 residues. The variable domain in full, completed from reference TRBV7-9 and TRBJ2-3, reads DTGVSQNPRHKITKRGQNVTFRCDPISEHNRLYWYRQTLGQGPEFLTYFQNEAQLEKSRLLSDRFSAERPKGSFSTLEIQRTEQGDSAMYLCASSIAGGPTDTQYFGPGTRLTVL.

V gene TRBV5-1 combines with J gene TRBJ2-1; possible D gene TRBD2, 6 bases. The CDR3 runs 14 residues. Trimming stripped 4 bases from V and 5 bases from J, with 13 bases between. Germline CDR1 reads SGHRS; CDR2 reads YFSETQ. The CDR3 nucleotides read TGCGCCAGCAGCCCCCCGGGACTTCACAATGAGCAGTTCTTC. This codes for CASSPPGLHNEQFF. Full variable domain (outside the CDR3, taken from reference TRBV5-1 and TRBJ2-1): KAGVTQTPRYLIKTRGQQVTLSCSPISGHRSVSWYQQTPGQGLQFLFEYFSETQRNKGNFPGRFSGRQFSNSRSEMNVSTLELGDSALYLCASSPPGLHNEQFFGPGTRLTVL.

V is TRBV12-5 and J is TRBJ2-3; D not certain. CDR3 length: 12 residues. Trimming stripped 7 bases from V and 6 bases from J, with 11 bases between. Germline V gene sequence: CDR1 LGHNT, CDR2 FRNRAP. The CDR3 is CASAPPRDTQYF. CDR3 DNA: TGTGCTAGTGCCCCTCCCCGGGATACGCAGTATTTT.

The chain has TRBV7-2 and TRBJ2-2; 8 bases agree with TRBD2. From germline, CDR1 is SGHTA and CDR2 FQGNSA. The CDR3 is made up of 15 amino acids. J was trimmed by 7 bases and V by 5 bases; bases with no gene match: 9. The CDR3 here is CASSPFSGNGGELFF. The CDR3 DNA reads as TGTGCCAGCAGCCCATTTAGCGGGAACGGCGGGGAGCTGTTTTTT.

This chain connects TRBV9 to TRBJ2-3; weak D call: TRBD2 (5 bases). Trimming shortened V by 7 bases and J by 1 base, and 10 bases separated the two germline ends. The CDR3 sequence is 13 residues long. CDR1 SGDLS and CDR2 YYNGEE come from the germline V gene. The CDR3 DNA reads TGTGCCAGCTCCCTCGGGGGCACAGATACGCAGTATTTT. Translation: CASSLGGTDTQYF.

This chain uses TRBV24-1 with TRBJ1-2; D call uncertain. Trimming left V 4 bases short and J 1 base short, with 6 bases between. The germline CDR1 and CDR2 sequences are KGHDR and SFDVKD. The CDR3 is 13 amino acids. The CDR3 here is CATSEGSNYGYTF. CDR3 coding DNA: TGTGCCACCAGTGAAGGGAGTAACTATGGCTACACCTTC.

This chain connects TRBV5-1 to TRBJ2-5, with D perhaps TRBD2 (5 bases). Trimming left V 1 base short and J 3 bases short, with 10 bases between. CDR3 length equals 14 residues. The germline gives CDR1 SGHRS, CDR2 YFSETQ. For the CDR3, the DNA is TGCGCCAGCAGCTTGATCAGAGCGGAAGAGACCCAGTACTTC. Translating it yields CASSLIRAEETQYF.

This sequence joins TRBV5-1 and TRBJ2-5; maybe TRBD1 (8 bases). Germline V gives CDR1 SGHRS, CDR2 YFSETQ. The CDR3 covers 14 residues. The ends were cut back, 4 bases at V and 9 bases at J, with 19 bases in the middle. CDR3 in DNA: TGCGCCAGCAGCGGACAGGGAGGGGAAGGAGCCCAGTACTTC. Its protein is CASSGQGGEGAQYF.